This T cell receptor beta chain was identified in a study of early T cells in non-severe SARS-CoV-2 infection. Overall study context: Investigators sequenced bulk RNA drawn from unsorted whole blood, and chains remained unpaired.

Unique molecular identifiers tagged individual cDNA molecules. TCRdb used MiXCR to reprocess the 5' RACE reads, holding one entry per CDR3 protein. The table lists under 85,000 distinct CDR3 sequences, 12% of them singletons. Broader study findings: Private and CD4 specificities were missed by VDJdb matching, which favored anti-spike CD8 responses.

Concerning this clonotype: Its antigen is currently unknown.

The clonotype comes from an adult who was a healthcare worker with PCR-confirmed SARS-CoV-2 infection or an uninfected control (not recorded which). Sample: whole blood.

The CDR3 DNA reads TGTGCCAGCAAACCTCCCGGGCCCTACGAGCAGTACTTC. It is translated as CASKPPGPYEQYF. This chain links TRBV28 with TRBJ2-7; no clear D. Germline loops: CDR1 MDHEN, CDR2 SYDVKM. CDR3 length: 13 amino acids. V was clipped by 7 bases and J by 2 bases, with 12 bases between them.